This T cell receptor beta chain appears in the sequencing data of a study of blood T cell repertoires in COVID-19. Turning to the study itself: Acute and convalescent COVID-19 samples came from the United States, Italy and Spain. From T cells, B-cell-depleted T cells, or PBMCs came the material, which was cDNA or gDNA.

This CDR3 has 16 residues. Germline V lookup: CDR1 LGHDT, CDR2 YNNKEL (reference sequence). V lost 3 bases to trimming and J lost 8 bases; unmatched junction nucleotides: 12. Authors' processing steps: Amplification with reference gene primers provided the estimates of nucleated cell counts. TCRdb's table, derived via immunoSEQ multiplex PCR, lists solely in-frame clones and lacks some. That table supplies the V and J calls and clone size; D and trimming were determined from the DNA. The table shows 100,000 or so clones, with 79% occurring only once. The chain combines TRBV3-1 (or the pseudogene TRBV3-2) with TRBJ2-1; 8 bases align to TRBD2. This clonotype originated in a human donor in a cohort sampled during active COVID-19. Source material: peripheral blood. The CDR3 protein is CASSHRRDTLADEQFF. The CDR3 region has the DNA TGTGCCAGCAGCCACCGACGGGACACACTAGCGGATGAGCAGTTCTTC.